The subject of this entry is one T cell receptor (beta chain). The antigen is unknown. The table came from immunoSEQ multiplex PCR; TCRdb's copy has only in-frame clones and leaves some out. The sample has more than 2,000,000 clones, 85% to 95% seen once; the top ten hold around 0.4%. CDR1 is MNHNS, CDR2 SASEGT, per germline. With 3 bases removed from V and 0 bases from J, the gap between germline ends came to 5 bases. CDR3 size: 14 residues. This entry belongs to a study of shared clonotypes between healthy human individuals. Across the whole study: The study drew on a couple of women and a few men aged 18 to 49 as donors.

Healthy HIV-negative adults without recent acute infections or vaccinations served as donors. Study results and limitations: Donor clonotype sharing was expected to depend on sequencing depth.

Sequences were obtained from naive CD4+ T cells from PBMCs. As for subset: CD45RA+ positively selected. The chain has TRBV6-1 and TRBJ2-2; D is undetermined. The receptor comes from a man aged 18-30 years in good health. Some clones in this sample may be carry-over from other donors' samples. The CDR3 loop is CASSDPANTGELFF. In DNA form, the CDR3 reads TGTGCCAGCAGTGATCCAGCGAACACCGGGGAGCTGTTTTTT.